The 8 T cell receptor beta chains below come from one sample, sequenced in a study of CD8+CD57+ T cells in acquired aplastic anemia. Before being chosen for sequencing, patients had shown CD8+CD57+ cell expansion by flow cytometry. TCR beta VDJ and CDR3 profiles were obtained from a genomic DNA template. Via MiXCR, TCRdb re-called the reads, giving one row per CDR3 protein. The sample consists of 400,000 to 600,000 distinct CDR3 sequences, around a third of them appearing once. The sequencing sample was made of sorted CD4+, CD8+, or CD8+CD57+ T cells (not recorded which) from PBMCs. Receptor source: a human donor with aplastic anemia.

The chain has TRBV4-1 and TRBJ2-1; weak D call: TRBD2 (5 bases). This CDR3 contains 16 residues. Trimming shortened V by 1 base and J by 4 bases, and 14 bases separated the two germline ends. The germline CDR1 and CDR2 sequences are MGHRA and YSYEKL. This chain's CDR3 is CASSQAPGLSYNEQFF. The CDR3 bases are TGCGCCAGCAGCCAAGCACCAGGACTTTCTTACAATGAGCAGTTCTTC.

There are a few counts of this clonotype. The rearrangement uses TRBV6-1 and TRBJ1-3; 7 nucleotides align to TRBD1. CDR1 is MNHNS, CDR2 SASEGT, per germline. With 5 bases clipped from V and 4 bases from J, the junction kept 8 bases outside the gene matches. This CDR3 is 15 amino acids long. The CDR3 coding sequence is TGTGCCAGCAGTAAAACTCAGGGGGACGGAAACACCATATATTTT. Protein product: CASSKTQGDGNTIYF.

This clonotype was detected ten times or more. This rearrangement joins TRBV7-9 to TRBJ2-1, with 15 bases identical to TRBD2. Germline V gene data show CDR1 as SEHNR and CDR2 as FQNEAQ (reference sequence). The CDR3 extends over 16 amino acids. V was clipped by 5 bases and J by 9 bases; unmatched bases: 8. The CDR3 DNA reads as TGTGCCAGCAGCCTGACCGGGACTAGCGGGGGGATTGAGCAGTTCTTC. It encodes CASSLTGTSGGIEQFF.

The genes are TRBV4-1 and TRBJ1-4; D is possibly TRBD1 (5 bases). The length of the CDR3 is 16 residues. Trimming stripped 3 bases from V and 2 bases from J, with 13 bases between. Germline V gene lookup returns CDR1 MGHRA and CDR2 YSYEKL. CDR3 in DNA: TGCGCCAGCAGCCAGACTATGGGACGGACTAATGAAAAACTGTTTTTT. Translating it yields CASSQTMGRTNEKLFF.

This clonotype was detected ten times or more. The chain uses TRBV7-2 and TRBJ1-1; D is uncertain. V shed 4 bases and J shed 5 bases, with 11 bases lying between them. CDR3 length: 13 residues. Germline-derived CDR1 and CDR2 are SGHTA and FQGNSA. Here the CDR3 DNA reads TGTGCCAGCAGCTCGGAACGATTTACTGAAGCTTTCTTT. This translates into CASSSERFTEAFF.

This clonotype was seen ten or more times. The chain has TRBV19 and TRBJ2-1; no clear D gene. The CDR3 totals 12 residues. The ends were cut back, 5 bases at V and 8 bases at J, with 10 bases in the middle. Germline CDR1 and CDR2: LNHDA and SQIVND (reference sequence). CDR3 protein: CASSVERYEQFF. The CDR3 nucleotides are TGTGCCAGTAGTGTGGAGAGGTATGAGCAGTTCTTC.

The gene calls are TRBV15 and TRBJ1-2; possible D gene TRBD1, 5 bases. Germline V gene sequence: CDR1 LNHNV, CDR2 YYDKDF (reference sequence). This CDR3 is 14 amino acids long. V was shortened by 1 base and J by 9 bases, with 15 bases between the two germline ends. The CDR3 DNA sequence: TGTGCCACCAGCAGAGGCCGGGGGGGGTTAAGCTACACCTTC. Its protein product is CATSRGRGGLSYTF. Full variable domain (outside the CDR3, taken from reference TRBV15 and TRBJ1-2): DAMVIQNPRYQVTQFGKPVTLSCSQTLNHNVMYWYQQKSSQAPKLLFHYYDKDFNNEADTPDNFQSRRPNTSFCFLDIRSPGLGDTAMYLCATSRGRGGLSYTFGSGTRLTVV.

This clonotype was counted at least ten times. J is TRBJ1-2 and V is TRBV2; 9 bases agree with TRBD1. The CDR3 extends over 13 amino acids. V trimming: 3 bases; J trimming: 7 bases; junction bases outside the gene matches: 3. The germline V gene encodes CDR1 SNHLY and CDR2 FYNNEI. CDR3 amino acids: CASSETGGLGYTF. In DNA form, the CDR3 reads TGTGCCAGCAGTGAGACAGGGGGTCTTGGCTACACCTTC.